This T cell receptor (beta chain) was obtained from a study of blood T cells in healthy people across ages. Primers used in a second PCR of about 6 to 11 cycles were a sample-barcoded 5' primer and a J-beta primer mix. MiXCR, applied by TCRdb to the 5' RACE reads, yields one record per CDR3 protein. The top ten clones hold about 11% of a sample with roughly 1.6 million distinct CDR3 sequences, approximately 32% of them seen once. J was trimmed by 6 bases and V by 6 bases; bases with no gene match: 5. The germline V gene has CDR1 SNHLY and CDR2 FYNNEI. The CDR3 runs 13 residues. The rearrangement uses TRBV2 and TRBJ2-7, with 10 bases fitting TRBD1. This receptor was obtained from a woman aged 25 to 39 in good health. Sequencing was performed on blood. This CDR3 reads CASSRDRGPEQYF. The CDR3 nucleotides read TGTGCCAGCAGCCGGGACAGGGGTCCCGAGCAGTACTTC.